The rows below give T cell receptor beta chains drawn from one sample of a study of CXCR3-negative and CXCR3-positive naive CD8 T cells. Following a re-call of the 5' RACE reads, TCRdb has one entry per CDR3 protein and lacks DNA. This sample's clone table lists over 95,000 distinct CDR3 sequences. Sequencing was performed on naive CXCR3+ CD8+ T cells from blood. These receptor sequences come from a human donor in good health. Some clones in this sample may be carry-over from other donors' samples. CDR3s include the opening cysteine and the closing phenylalanine or tryptophan.

j_call: TRBJ1-6; v_call: TRBV4-3; cdr3_aa: CASSQDGEGAKSPLHF
j_call: TRBJ2-1; v_call: TRBV2; cdr3_aa: CASSELTSGYNNEQFF
j_call: TRBJ2-7; v_call: TRBV7-2; cdr3_aa: CASSLVGGPREQYF
j_call: TRBJ2-1; v_call: TRBV10-3; cdr3_aa: CAISESTSGGDDEQFF
j_call: TRBJ2-7; v_call: TRBV28; cdr3_aa: CATGRIGPTQYF
j_call: TRBJ2-7; v_call: TRBV27; cdr3_aa: CASSGRLSSYEQYF
j_call: TRBJ2-3; v_call: TRBV5-1; cdr3_aa: CASSPARGADTQYF
j_call: TRBJ2-7; v_call: TRBV28; cdr3_aa: CASSPSLEAYEQYF
j_call: TRBJ2-2; v_call: TRBV6-5; cdr3_aa: CASSYSPPGWASNTGELFF
j_call: TRBJ1-5; v_call: TRBV25-1; cdr3_aa: CASSEGGNNQPQHF
j_call: TRBJ2-5; v_call: TRBV12-3/TRBV12-4; cdr3_aa: CASSSRDRRETQYF
j_call: TRBJ2-3; v_call: TRBV15; cdr3_aa: CATSRDRPALSTDTQYF
j_call: TRBJ2-1; v_call: TRBV5-4; cdr3_aa: CASSLRGLAGGPPYNEQFF
j_call: TRBJ2-7; v_call: TRBV7-8; cdr3_aa: CASSDLGAGGYEQYF
j_call: TRBJ2-3; v_call: TRBV9; cdr3_aa: CASSVWTGGSSTDTQYF
j_call: TRBJ1-4; v_call: TRBV12-3/TRBV12-4; cdr3_aa: CASSFYRAGPNEKLFF
j_call: TRBJ2-3; v_call: TRBV12-3/TRBV12-4; cdr3_aa: CASSSHRVSTDTQYF